Sequencing of this T cell receptor (beta chain) was carried out in a study of early T cells in non-severe SARS-CoV-2 infection. Study in general: Chains stayed unpaired after sequencing of bulk RNA from unsorted whole blood.

The TCR library protocol attached unique molecular identifiers to the individual cDNA molecules. TCRdb processed the 5' RACE reads anew with MiXCR; each CDR3 protein has one entry. Of tens of thousands of distinct CDR3 sequences listed, over 5% are singletons. The length of the CDR3 is 16 residues. The V gene lost 5 bases and the J gene lost 8 bases, with 23 bases spanning the gap. This clonotype has only a few counts. Its antigen is unknown. The study, taken as a whole, reports: VDJdb matches were skewed toward anti-spike CD8 T cell responses.

The sequence was collected from an adult who was a healthcare worker with PCR-confirmed SARS-CoV-2 infection or an uninfected control (not recorded which). The genes are TRBV12-3 or TRBV12-4 and TRBJ2-3; D may be TRBD2 (6 bases). The sample comprised whole blood. For the CDR3, the DNA is TGTGCCAGCAGTCCGGGCGGTGTACGGGGGAGTGGTACGCAGTATTTT. It specifies CASSPGGVRGSGTQYF.